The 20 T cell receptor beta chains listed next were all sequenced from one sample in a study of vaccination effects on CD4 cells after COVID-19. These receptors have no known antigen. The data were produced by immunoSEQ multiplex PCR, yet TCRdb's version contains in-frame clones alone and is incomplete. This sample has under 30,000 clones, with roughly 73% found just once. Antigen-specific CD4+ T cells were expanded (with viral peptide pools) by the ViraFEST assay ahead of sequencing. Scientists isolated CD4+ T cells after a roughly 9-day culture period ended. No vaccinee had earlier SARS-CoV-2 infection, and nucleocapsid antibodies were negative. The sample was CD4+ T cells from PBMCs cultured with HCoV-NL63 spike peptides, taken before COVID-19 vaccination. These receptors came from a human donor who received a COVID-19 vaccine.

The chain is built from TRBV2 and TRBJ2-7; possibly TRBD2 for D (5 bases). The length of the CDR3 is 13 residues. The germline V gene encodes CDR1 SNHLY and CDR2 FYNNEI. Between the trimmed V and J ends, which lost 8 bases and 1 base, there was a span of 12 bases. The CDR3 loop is CASDNRESYEQYF. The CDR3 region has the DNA TGTGCCAGCGATAATAGGGAGTCCTACGAGCAGTACTTC.

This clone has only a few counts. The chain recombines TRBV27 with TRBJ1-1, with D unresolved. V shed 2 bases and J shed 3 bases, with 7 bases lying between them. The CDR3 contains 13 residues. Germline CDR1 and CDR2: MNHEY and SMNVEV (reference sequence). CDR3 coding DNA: TGTGCCAGCAGTTTAAGGCGGCACACTGAAGCTTTCTTT. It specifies CASSLRRHTEAFF.

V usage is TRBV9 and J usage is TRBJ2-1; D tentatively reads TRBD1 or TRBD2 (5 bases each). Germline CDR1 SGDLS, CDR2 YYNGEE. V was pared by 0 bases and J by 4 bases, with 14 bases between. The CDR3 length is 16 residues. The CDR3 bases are TGTGCCAGCAGCGTAGGTGGTGGGACCGCTTACAATGAGCAGTTCTTC. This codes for CASSVGGGTAYNEQFF.

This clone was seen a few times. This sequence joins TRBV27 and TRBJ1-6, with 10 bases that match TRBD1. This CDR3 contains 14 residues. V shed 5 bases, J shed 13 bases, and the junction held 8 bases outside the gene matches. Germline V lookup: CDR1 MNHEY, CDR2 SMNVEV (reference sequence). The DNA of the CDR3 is TGTGCCAGCAGTCACCGGGACAGGGGTACGCCCCTCCACTTT. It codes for CASSHRDRGTPLHF.

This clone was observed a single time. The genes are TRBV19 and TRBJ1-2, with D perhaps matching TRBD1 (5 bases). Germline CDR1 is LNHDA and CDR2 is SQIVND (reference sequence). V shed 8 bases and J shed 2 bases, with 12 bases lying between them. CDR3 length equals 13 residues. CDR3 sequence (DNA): TGTGCCAGTCGCGGGCAGGGCAACTATGGCTACACCTTC. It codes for CASRGQGNYGYTF.

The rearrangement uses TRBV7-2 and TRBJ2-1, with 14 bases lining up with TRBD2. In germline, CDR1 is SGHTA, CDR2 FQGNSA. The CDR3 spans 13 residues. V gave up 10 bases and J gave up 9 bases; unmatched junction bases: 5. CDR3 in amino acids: CATRLAGGIEQFF. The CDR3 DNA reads TGTGCCACGCGACTAGCGGGAGGGATTGAGCAGTTCTTC.

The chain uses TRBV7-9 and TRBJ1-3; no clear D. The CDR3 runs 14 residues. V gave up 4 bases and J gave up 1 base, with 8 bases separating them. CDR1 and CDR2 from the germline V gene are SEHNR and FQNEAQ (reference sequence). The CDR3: CASSSVNSGNTIYF. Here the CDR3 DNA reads TGTGCCAGCAGCTCAGTAAATTCTGGAAACACCATATATTTT.

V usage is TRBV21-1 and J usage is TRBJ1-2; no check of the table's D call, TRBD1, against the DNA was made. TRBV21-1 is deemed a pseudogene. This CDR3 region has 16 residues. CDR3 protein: CASTCRAGGDNYGYTF. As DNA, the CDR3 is TGTGCCAGCACCTGTCGGGCAGGGGGTGATAACTATGGCTACACCTTC.

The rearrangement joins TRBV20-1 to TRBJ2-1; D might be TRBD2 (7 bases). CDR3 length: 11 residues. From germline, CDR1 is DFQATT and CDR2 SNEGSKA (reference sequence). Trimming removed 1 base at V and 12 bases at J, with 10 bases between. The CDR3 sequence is CSARGGGGQFF. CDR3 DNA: TGCAGTGCTAGAGGGGGGGGCGGGCAGTTCTTC.

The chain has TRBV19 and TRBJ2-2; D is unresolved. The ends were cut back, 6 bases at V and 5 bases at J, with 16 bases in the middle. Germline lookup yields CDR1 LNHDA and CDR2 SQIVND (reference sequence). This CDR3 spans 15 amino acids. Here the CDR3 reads CASSKSDRVTGELFF. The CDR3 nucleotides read TGTGCCAGTAGCAAATCGGATAGGGTAACCGGGGAGCTGTTTTTT.

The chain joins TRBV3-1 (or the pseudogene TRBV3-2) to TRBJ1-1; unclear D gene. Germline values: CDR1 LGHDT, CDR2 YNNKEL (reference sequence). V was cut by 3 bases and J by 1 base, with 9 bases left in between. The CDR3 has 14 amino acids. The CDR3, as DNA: TGTGCCAGCAGCCACCGGATGAAGAACACTGAAGCTTTCTTT. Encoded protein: CASSHRMKNTEAFF.

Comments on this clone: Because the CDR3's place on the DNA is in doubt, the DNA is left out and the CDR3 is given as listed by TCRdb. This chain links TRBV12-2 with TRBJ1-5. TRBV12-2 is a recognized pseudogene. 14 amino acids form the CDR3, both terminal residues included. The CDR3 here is CASRVGEGNQPQHF.

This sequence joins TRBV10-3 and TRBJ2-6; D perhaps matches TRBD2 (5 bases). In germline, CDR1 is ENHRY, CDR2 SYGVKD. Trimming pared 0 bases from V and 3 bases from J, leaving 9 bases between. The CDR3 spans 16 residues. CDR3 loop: CAISESAGNGANVLTF. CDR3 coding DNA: TGTGCCATCAGTGAGTCGGCCGGGAATGGGGCCAACGTCCTGACTTTC.

The CDR3 bases are TGTGCCAGCAGTGGCGGCGGGGACTATGGCTACACCTTC. This gives the protein CASSGGGDYGYTF. The chain links TRBV2 to TRBJ1-2; no firm D call. This CDR3 spans 13 amino acids. Trimming shortened V by 4 bases and J by 3 bases, and 9 bases separated the two germline ends. The germline gives CDR1 SNHLY, CDR2 FYNNEI.

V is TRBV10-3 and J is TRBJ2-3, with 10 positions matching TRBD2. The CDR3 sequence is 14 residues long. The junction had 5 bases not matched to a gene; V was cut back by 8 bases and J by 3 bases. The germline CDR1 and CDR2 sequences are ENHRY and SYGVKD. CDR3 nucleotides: TGTGCCATCTCTAGCGGGAGTGGAACAGATACGCAGTATTTT. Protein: CAISSGSGTDTQYF.

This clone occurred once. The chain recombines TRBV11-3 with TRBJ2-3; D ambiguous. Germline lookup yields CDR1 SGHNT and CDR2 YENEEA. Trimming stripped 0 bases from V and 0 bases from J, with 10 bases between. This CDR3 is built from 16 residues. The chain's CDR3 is CASSLDAETSTDTQYF. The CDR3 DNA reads TGTGCCAGCAGCTTAGATGCTGAAACTAGCACAGATACGCAGTATTTT.

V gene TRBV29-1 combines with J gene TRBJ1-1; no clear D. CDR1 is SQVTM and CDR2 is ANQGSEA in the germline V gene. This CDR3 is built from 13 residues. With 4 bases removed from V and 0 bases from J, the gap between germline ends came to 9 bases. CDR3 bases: TGCAGCGTTGGTGGGCGGCTGAACACTGAAGCTTTCTTT. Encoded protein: CSVGGRLNTEAFF.

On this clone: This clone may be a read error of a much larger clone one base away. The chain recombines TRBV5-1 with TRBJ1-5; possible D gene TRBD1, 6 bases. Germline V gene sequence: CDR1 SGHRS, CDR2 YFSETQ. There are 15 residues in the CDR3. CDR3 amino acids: CASSLGTGSNQSQHF. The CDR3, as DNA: TGCGCCAGCAGCCTAGGTACAGGGTCCAATCAGTCCCAGCATTTT.

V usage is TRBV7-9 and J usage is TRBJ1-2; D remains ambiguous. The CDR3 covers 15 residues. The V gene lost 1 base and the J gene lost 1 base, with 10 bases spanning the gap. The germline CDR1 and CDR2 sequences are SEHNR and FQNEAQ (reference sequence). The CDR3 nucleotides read TGTGCCAGCAGCTTAGGGGCCTGGGGTAACTATGGCTACACCTTC. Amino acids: CASSLGAWGNYGYTF.

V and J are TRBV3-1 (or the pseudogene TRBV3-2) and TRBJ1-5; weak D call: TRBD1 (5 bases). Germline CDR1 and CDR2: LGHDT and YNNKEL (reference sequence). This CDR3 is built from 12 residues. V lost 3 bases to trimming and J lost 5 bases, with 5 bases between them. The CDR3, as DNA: TGTGCCAGCAGCCAGGGGGATCAGCCCCAGCATTTT. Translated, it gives CASSQGDQPQHF.